A single T cell receptor (beta chain) is shown here with its context. Its target is not known. The sample belongs to a study of T cell responses to AZD1222 COVID-19 vaccine. Whole-study results and caveats: At study baseline, merely five or six AZD1222 recipients were seropositive. Compared with day 0, the breadth and depth of the Spike-specific TCR repertoire rose significantly after two doses of AZD1222. The donor cohort was predominantly white British with a female majority, and clonal diversity may have been underestimated. Mapped onto spike, vaccine-associated CD4 TCRs spanned it and were dominant at 160-218 and 743-854.

Using immunoSEQ multiplex PCR, the repertoire was profiled, and TCRdb retains in-frame clones only, with some absent. The data contain roughly 100,000 clones, approximately 93% of them singletons. Germline assignment: CDR1 KGHDR and CDR2 SFDVKD. The CDR3 is made up of 15 amino acids. Between the trimmed V and J ends, which lost 4 bases and 5 bases, there was a span of 14 bases. The sequence was collected from an adult in good health. The chain links TRBV24-1 to TRBJ2-1, with D perhaps given as TRBD1 or TRBD2 (5 bases each). The sample was peripheral blood, taken on day 0 of AZD1222 vaccination. CDR3 bases: TGTGCCACCAGTGACCCCTTAGGGGACGACAATGAGCAGTTCTTC. Encoded protein: CATSDPLGDDNEQFF.